These 24 T cell receptor beta chains came from one sample sequenced in a study of blood T cell repertoires in COVID-19. Profiling relied on immunoSEQ multiplex PCR, and the TCRdb table lists in-frame clones only, not all of them. The sample has around 150,000 clones, 80% to 85% seen once. Sequencing used peripheral blood. The receptors stem from a woman over 75 with active or convalescent COVID-19.

The chain couples TRBV7-3 to TRBJ2-1; D is ambiguous. The CDR3 is 15 amino acids. V was pared by 3 bases and J by 0 bases, with 9 bases between. CDR1 is SGHTA and CDR2 is FQGTGA in the germline V gene. CDR3 in amino acids: CASSLQPVSYNEQFF. For the CDR3, the DNA is TGTGCCAGCAGCTTGCAACCGGTCTCCTACAATGAGCAGTTCTTC.

This rearrangement joins TRBV14 to TRBJ2-1; TRBD1 matches at 10 bases. CDR1 is SGHDN, CDR2 FVKESK, per germline. The trim removed 1 base at V and 5 bases at J, leaving 5 bases unmatched. The CDR3 is made up of 16 amino acids. This CDR3 reads CASSQGGQGIHNEQFF. Here the CDR3 DNA reads TGTGCCAGCAGCCAAGGGGGACAGGGGATCCACAATGAGCAGTTCTTC.

This clone was observed a few times. V and J are TRBV12-3 or TRBV12-4 and TRBJ1-1; D may be TRBD1 (5 bases). CDR3 size: 11 residues. V gave up 6 bases and J gave up 8 bases, with 10 bases separating them. CDR3 sequence: CASSSPGEAFF. The CDR3 nucleotides are TGTGCCAGCAGCAGCCCAGGGGAAGCTTTCTTT.

The chain recombines TRBV4-1 with TRBJ1-1; no reliable D call. V shed 6 bases and J shed 4 bases, with 12 bases lying between them. The V gene's germline CDR1 is MGHRA and CDR2 YSYEKL. The CDR3 totals 13 residues. In DNA, the CDR3 is TGCGCCAGCAGTCTCGAGGGTCCCACTGAAGCTTTCTTT. Its protein is CASSLEGPTEAFF.

The chain carries TRBV15 and TRBJ2-7; 7 positions match TRBD2. From germline, CDR1 is LNHNV and CDR2 YYDKDF (reference sequence). There are 16 residues in the CDR3. The trim removed 5 bases at V and 3 bases at J, leaving 13 bases unmatched. The CDR3: CATSVLGLGEGYEQYF. Here the CDR3 DNA reads TGTGCCACCAGCGTTTTGGGTCTCGGGGAGGGCTACGAGCAGTACTTC.

This chain joins TRBV5-4 and TRBJ1-2; 10 nucleotides match TRBD1. V shed 4 bases, J shed 2 bases, and the junction held 11 bases outside the gene matches. In germline, CDR1 is SGHNT, CDR2 YYREEE (reference sequence). The CDR3 has 17 amino acids. The CDR3, as DNA: TGTGCCAGCAGCCTTGACCCCTTGGGACAGGGGAACTATGGCTACACCTTC. It specifies CASSLDPLGQGNYGYTF.

This clone was counted only a few times. V usage is TRBV5-6 and J usage is TRBJ2-7; 7 bases match TRBD1. CDR3 length: 15 residues. Trimming cost V 5 bases and J 4 bases; bases outside gene matches: 12. CDR1 and CDR2 (germline): SGHDT, YYEEEE. This chain's CDR3 is CASRYEGGGGYEQYF. In DNA form, the CDR3 reads TGTGCCAGCAGGTATGAAGGGGGCGGCGGGTACGAGCAGTACTTC.

The chain combines TRBV6-5 with TRBJ1-1; 9 bases line up with TRBD1. With V trimmed by 6 bases and J by 6 bases, 2 bases remained unmatched. The CDR3 runs to 12 residues. From germline, CDR1 is MNHEY and CDR2 SVGAGI. CDR3 DNA: TGTGCCAGCAGCCGACAGGGGGCTGAAGCTTTCTTT. Amino acid sequence: CASSRQGAEAFF.

A few counts support this clone. This chain links TRBV27 with TRBJ1-6; 7 nucleotides agree with TRBD1. This CDR3 has 18 residues. Germline CDR1 is MNHEY and CDR2 is SMNVEV (reference sequence). Unmatched junction bases numbered 12, after V lost 6 bases and J lost 1 base. The CDR3: CASSPLDRVGSYNSPLHF. CDR3 nucleotides: TGTGCCAGCAGCCCTTTAGACAGGGTGGGTTCCTATAATTCACCCCTCCACTTT.

This clone was counted a single time. This sequence joins TRBV4-2 and TRBJ2-2; 14 bases are shared with TRBD2. Per germline, CDR1 LGHNA and CDR2 YNFKEQ. V lost 0 bases and J lost 5; bases outside the gene matches: 2. The CDR3 loop spans 17 amino acids. CDR3 protein: CASSQEGLAGVTGELFF. The CDR3 coding sequence is TGTGCCAGCAGCCAAGAGGGACTAGCGGGGGTAACCGGGGAGCTGTTTTTT.

The chain links TRBV11-2 to TRBJ2-5, with 10 positions matching TRBD2. From germline, CDR1 is SGHAT and CDR2 FQNNGV. CDR3 length: 16 residues. Trimming at V came to 5 bases and at J to 4 bases, leaving 10 bases not matched to a gene. CDR3 sequence reads: CASSDLAGAPGETQYF. CDR3 nucleotides: TGTGCCAGCAGCGATCTAGCGGGGGCCCCGGGAGAGACCCAGTACTTC.

The chain has TRBV6-6 and TRBJ2-5, with a possible D match to TRBD1 (7 bases). The germline V gene has CDR1 MNHNY and CDR2 SVGAGI (reference sequence). The V end lost 4 bases, the J end lost 6 bases, and 15 bases lay between the germline ends. This CDR3 has 14 residues. CDR3 sequence reads: CASSLEGALQTQYF. Here the CDR3 DNA reads TGTGCCAGCAGTTTGGAGGGGGCCTTGCAGACCCAGTACTTC.

The gene calls are TRBV9 and TRBJ2-1, with a tentative D call TRBD2 (6 bases). The CDR3 is 15 residues long. In germline, CDR1 is SGDLS, CDR2 YYNGEE. V gave up 0 bases and J gave up 4 bases, with 11 bases separating them. The CDR3 region has the DNA TGTGCCAGCAGCGTAGGCCCGGGGACTTACAATGAGCAGTTCTTC. Translation gives CASSVGPGTYNEQFF. Supplemented by reference TRBV9 and TRBJ2-1, the full variable domain reads DSGVTQTPKHLITATGQRVTLRCSPRSGDLSVYWYQQSLDQGLQFLIQYYNGEERAKGNILERFSAQQFPDLHSELNLSSLELGDSALYFCASSVGPGTYNEQFFGPGTRLTVL.

The chain recombines TRBV25-1 with TRBJ1-1, with D unresolved. CDR1 is MGHDK, CDR2 SYGVNS, per germline. The ends were cut back, 3 bases at V and 0 bases at J, with 11 bases in the middle. CDR3 length equals 15 residues. CDR3: CASSDQAGMNTEAFF. The CDR3 coding sequence is TGTGCCAGCAGTGATCAGGCGGGCATGAACACTGAAGCTTTCTTT.

The gene calls are TRBV7-8 and TRBJ1-1; a possible D gene is TRBD1 (5 bases). V lost 4 bases and J lost 1, with 7 bases in between. CDR3 length: 13 amino acids. The V gene's germline CDR1 is SGHVS and CDR2 FQNEAQ. The CDR3 DNA follows: TGTGCCAGCAGCTCTGACAGGAACACTGAAGCTTTCTTT. It translates to CASSSDRNTEAFF.

There are many counts of this clone. J is TRBJ2-5 and V is TRBV7-2; perhaps TRBD1 as D (5 bases). Germline V gives CDR1 SGHTA, CDR2 FQGNSA. This CDR3 comprises 14 residues. Trimming took 2 bases from V and 4 from J, leaving 11 bases between them. The DNA for the CDR3 is TGTGCCAGCAGCTTATTCGGGCAGGGAGAGACCCAGTACTTC. This gives the protein CASSLFGQGETQYF.

The chain carries TRBV10-2 and TRBJ1-4; 9 nucleotides match TRBD1. In germline, CDR1 is WSHSY, CDR2 SAAADI. This CDR3 contains 16 residues. With V trimmed by 1 base and J by 4 bases, 4 bases remained unmatched. The CDR3: CASSELGTGINEKLFF. The CDR3 DNA sequence: TGCGCCAGCAGTGAGTTAGGGACAGGGATTAATGAAAAACTGTTTTTT.

This chain connects TRBV19 to TRBJ1-4, with D unclear. V was pared by 4 bases and J by 3 bases, with 12 bases between. There are 15 residues in the CDR3. Germline lookup yields CDR1 LNHDA and CDR2 SQIVND (reference sequence). This CDR3 reads CASSRVSGSNEKLFF. CDR3 DNA sequence: TGTGCCAGTAGTAGAGTTTCGGGATCTAATGAAAAACTGTTTTTT.

This chain connects TRBV6-5 to TRBJ1-4; 7 bases are shared with TRBD1. The V and J ends lost 7 bases and 7 bases, in that order; junction bases with no gene match: 12. The germline V gene has CDR1 MNHEY and CDR2 SVGAGI. This CDR3 comprises 15 residues. The CDR3 region is CASTPGEGGREKLFF. CDR3 sequence (DNA): TGTGCCAGCACCCCAGGGGAAGGGGGCCGTGAAAAACTGTTTTTT.

The V call is TRBV27, the J call TRBJ1-1, with a weak D call TRBD1 (6 bases). V was cut by 5 bases and J by 6 bases, with 19 bases left in between. Looked up from germline, CDR1 is MNHEY and CDR2 is SMNVEV (reference sequence). There are 15 residues in the CDR3. The CDR3 loop reads CASSGAQGLTAEAFF. The CDR3 bases are TGTGCCAGCAGTGGGGCACAGGGTCTGACGGCTGAAGCTTTCTTT.

The chain couples TRBV3-1 (or the pseudogene TRBV3-2) to TRBJ1-2; D is unresolved. V was shortened by 1 base and J by 6 bases, with 15 bases between the two germline ends. CDR1 and CDR2 (germline): LGHDT, YNNKEL (reference sequence). The CDR3 is 15 residues long. The CDR3 here is CASSQVEGGEDGYTF. The CDR3, as DNA: TGTGCCAGCAGCCAAGTAGAGGGCGGCGAGGATGGCTACACCTTC.

This clone appeared once. The chain employs TRBV4-3 and TRBJ2-7, with D possibly TRBD1 on 5 matching bases. V was shortened by 0 bases and J by 7 bases, with 16 bases between the two germline ends. The CDR3 extends over 15 amino acids. Germline assignment: CDR1 LGHNA and CDR2 YSLEER. CDR3 sequence: CASSQDRGLSREQYF. The CDR3 nucleotides are TGCGCCAGCAGCCAAGATAGGGGCCTCTCTAGGGAGCAGTACTTC.

The V gene is TRBV5-4, the J gene TRBJ1-1, with 10 bases matching TRBD1. This CDR3 contains 15 residues. With V trimmed by 4 bases and J by 2 bases, 5 bases remained unmatched. Per germline, CDR1 SGHNT and CDR2 YYREEE (reference sequence). CDR3 nucleotide sequence: TGTGCCAGCAGCACTGGACAGGGGGGAAACACTGAAGCTTTCTTT. Translation gives CASSTGQGGNTEAFF. The full variable domain, with the rest looked up from reference TRBV5-4 and TRBJ1-1, is ETGVTQSPTHLIKTRGQQVTLRCSSQSGHNTVSWYQQALGQGPQFIFQYYREEENGRGNFPPRFSGLQFPNYSSELNVNALELDDSALYLCASSTGQGGNTEAFFGQGTRLTVV.

This clone was recorded only once. The chain has TRBV7-2 and TRBJ2-3, with 10 nucleotides matching TRBD2. Trimming cost V 6 bases and J 6 bases; bases outside gene matches: 9. Per the germline V gene, CDR1 is SGHTA and CDR2 is FQGNSA. The CDR3 runs 15 residues. The CDR3 loop reads CASSSAGGLGDTQYF. As DNA, the CDR3 is TGTGCCAGCAGTTCAGCGGGGGGGCTCGGCGATACGCAGTATTTT.